This TCR beta chain was identified during a study of blood T cell repertoires in COVID-19. Assay: immunoSEQ multiplex PCR; the TCRdb copy retains only in-frame clones and omits some. The table lists about 440,000 clones, around 88% of them singletons. The CDR3 is 16 residues long. The V and J ends lost 1 base and 3 bases, in that order; junction bases with no gene match: 8. CDR1 MGHRA and CDR2 YSYEKL come from the germline V gene. This sequence originates from a woman aged 30 to 39 with acute or convalescent COVID-19. The sample comprised peripheral blood. V gene TRBV4-1 combines with J gene TRBJ1-2; 7 bases are a match to TRBD1. The CDR3 reads CASSQGQGEADYGYTF. CDR3 in DNA: TGCGCCAGCAGCCAAGGACAGGGCGAAGCTGACTATGGCTACACCTTC.